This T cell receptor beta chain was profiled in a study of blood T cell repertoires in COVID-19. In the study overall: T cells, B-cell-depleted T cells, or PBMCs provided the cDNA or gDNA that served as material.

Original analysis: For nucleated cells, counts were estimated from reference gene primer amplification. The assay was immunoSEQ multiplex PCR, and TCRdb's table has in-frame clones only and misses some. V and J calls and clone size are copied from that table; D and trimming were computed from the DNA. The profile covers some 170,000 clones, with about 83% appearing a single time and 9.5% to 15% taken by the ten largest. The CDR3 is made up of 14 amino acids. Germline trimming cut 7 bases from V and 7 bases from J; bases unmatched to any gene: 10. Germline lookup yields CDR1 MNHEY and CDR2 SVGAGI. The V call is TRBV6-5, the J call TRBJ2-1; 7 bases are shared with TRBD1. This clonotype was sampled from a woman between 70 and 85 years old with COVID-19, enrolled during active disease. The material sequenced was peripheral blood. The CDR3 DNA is TGTGCCAGCAATACCCCGACAGGGCGTAATGAGCAGTTCTTC. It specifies CASNTPTGRNEQFF.